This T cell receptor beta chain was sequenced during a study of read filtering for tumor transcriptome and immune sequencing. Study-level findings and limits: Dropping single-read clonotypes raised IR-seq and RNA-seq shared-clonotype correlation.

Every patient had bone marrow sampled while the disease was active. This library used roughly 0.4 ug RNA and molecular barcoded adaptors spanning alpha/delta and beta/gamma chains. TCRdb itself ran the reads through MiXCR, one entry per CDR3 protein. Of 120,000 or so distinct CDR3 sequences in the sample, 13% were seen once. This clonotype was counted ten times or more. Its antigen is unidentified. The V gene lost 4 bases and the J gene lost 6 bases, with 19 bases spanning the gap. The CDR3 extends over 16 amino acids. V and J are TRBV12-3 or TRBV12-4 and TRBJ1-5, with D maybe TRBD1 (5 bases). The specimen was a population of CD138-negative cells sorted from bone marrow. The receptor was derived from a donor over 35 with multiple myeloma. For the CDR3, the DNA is TGTGCCAGCAGTTCCCGGGACCCTAAAATGGGTCAGCCCCAGCATTTT. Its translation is CASSSRDPKMGQPQHF.